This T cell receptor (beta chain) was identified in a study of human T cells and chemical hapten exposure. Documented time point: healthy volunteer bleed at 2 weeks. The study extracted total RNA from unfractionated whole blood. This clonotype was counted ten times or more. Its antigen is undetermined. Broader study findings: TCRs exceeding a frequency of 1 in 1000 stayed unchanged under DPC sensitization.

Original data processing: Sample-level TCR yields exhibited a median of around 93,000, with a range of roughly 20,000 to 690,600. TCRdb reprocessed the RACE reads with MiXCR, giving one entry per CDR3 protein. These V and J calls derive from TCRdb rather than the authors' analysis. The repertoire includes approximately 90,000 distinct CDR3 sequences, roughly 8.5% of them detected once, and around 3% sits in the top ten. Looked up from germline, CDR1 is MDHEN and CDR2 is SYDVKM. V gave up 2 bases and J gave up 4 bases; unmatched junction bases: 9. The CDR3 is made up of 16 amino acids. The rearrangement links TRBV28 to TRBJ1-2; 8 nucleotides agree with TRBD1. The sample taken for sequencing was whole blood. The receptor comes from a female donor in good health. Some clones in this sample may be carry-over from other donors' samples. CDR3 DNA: TGTGCCAGCAGTTTACTTACCGGGACAGGCTTCTATGGCTACACCTTC. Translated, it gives CASSLLTGTGFYGYTF.